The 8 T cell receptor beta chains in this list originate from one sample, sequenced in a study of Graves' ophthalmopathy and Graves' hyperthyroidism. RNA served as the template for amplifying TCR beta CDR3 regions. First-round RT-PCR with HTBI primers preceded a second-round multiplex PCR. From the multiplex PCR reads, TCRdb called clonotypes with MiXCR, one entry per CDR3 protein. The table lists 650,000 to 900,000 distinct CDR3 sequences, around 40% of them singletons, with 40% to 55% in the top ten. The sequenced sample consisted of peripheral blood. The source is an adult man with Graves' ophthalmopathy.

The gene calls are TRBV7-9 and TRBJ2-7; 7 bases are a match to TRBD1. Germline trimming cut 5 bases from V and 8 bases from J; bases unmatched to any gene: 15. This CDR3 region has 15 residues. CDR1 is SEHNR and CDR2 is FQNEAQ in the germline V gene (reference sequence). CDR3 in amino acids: CASSQGIDTGAQQYF. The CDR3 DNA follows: TGTGCCAGCAGCCAAGGAATCGATACAGGGGCTCAGCAGTACTTC.

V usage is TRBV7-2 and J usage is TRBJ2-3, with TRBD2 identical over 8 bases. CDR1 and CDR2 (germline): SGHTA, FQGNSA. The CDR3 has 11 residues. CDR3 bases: TGTGGGGAGCGGGAGCTAGATACGCAGTATTTT. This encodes CGERELDTQYF. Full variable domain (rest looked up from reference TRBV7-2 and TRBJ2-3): GAGVSQSPSNKVTEKGKDVELRCDPISGHTALYWYRQSLGQGLEFLIYFQGNSAPDKSGLPSDRFSAERTGGSVSTLTIQRTQQEDSAVYLCGERELDTQYFGPGTRLTVL.

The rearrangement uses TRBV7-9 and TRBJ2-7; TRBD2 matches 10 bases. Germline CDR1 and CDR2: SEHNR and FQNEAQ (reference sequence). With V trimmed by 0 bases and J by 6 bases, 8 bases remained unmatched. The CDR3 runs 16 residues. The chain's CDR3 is CASSLALPSGSFEQYF. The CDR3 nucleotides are TGTGCCAGCAGCTTAGCGCTTCCTAGCGGGAGTTTCGAGCAGTACTTC. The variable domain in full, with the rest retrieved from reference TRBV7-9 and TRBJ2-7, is DTGVSQNPRHKITKRGQNVTFRCDPISEHNRLYWYRQTLGQGPEFLTYFQNEAQLEKSRLLSDRFSAERPKGSFSTLEIQRTEQGDSAMYLCASSLALPSGSFEQYFGPGTRLTVT.

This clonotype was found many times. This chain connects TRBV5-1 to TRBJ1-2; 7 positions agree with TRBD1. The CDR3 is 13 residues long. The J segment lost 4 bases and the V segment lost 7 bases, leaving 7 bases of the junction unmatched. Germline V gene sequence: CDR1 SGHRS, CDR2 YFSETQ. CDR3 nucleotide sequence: TGCGCCAGCCGTCCGGGACAGACCTATGGCTACACCTTC. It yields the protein CASRPGQTYGYTF.

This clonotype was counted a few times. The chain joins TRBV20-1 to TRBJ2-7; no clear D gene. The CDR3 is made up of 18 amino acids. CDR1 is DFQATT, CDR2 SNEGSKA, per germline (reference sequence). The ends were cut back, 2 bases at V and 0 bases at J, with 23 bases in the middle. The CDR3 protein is CSARPEPFSTHSSYEQYF. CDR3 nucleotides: TGCAGTGCTAGACCGGAGCCGTTCTCGACTCACAGCTCCTACGAGCAGTACTTC.

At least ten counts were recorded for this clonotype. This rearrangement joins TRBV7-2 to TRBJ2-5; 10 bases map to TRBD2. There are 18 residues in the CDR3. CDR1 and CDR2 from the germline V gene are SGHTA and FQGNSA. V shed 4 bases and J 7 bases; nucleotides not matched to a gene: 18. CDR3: CASSSGTSASRAGRTQYF. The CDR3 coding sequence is TGTGCCAGCAGCTCCGGGACTAGCGCATCCCGGGCGGGAAGGACCCAGTACTTC.

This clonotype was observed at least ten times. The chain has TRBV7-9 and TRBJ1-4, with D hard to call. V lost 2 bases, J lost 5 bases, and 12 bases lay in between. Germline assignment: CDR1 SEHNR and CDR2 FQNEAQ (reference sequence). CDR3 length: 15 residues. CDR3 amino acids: CASSLSLQQNEKLFF. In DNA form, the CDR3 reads TGTGCCAGCAGCTTAAGTTTACAGCAGAATGAAAAACTGTTTTTT.

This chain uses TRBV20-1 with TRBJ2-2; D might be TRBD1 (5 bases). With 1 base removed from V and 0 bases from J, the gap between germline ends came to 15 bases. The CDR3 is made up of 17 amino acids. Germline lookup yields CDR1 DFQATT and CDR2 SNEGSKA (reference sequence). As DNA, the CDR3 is TGCAGTGCTAGAGCCTACCCCGCAGGGACGAACACCGGGGAGCTGTTTTTT. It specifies CSARAYPAGTNTGELFF.